Listed here are 8 T cell receptor beta chains from one sample, sequenced in a study of technical replicates of blood from several donors. Produced via immunoSEQ multiplex PCR; TCRdb's table is partial and in-frame only. The sample lists 75,000 or so clones, 95% occurring once. Sequencing input: T cells isolated from PBMCs. All receptors derive from a human donor in good health.

V gene TRBV6-4 combines with J gene TRBJ1-3; D is perhaps TRBD1 (6 bases). The V gene's germline CDR1 is MRHNA and CDR2 SNTAGT. V was pared by 4 bases and J by 1 base, with 14 bases between. The CDR3 contains 16 residues. CDR3 amino acids: CASSVLQGSSGNTIYF. The CDR3, as DNA: TGTGCCAGCAGTGTCTTACAGGGAAGTTCTGGAAACACCATATATTTT.

This chain links TRBV5-1 with TRBJ2-2, with TRBD1 identical over 11 bases. The CDR3 runs 17 residues. Trimming at V came to 4 bases and at J to 4 bases, leaving 9 bases not matched to a gene. CDR1 SGHRS and CDR2 YFSETQ come from the germline V gene. CDR3 coding DNA: TGCGCCAGCAGCCGACAGCATGGGACAGGGGGCACCGGGGAGCTGTTTTTT. This codes for CASSRQHGTGGTGELFF.

Note on this clone: This clone may be a read error of a much larger clone one base away. The chain couples TRBV7-9 to TRBJ2-7, with 7 bases matching TRBD1. From germline, CDR1 is SEHNR and CDR2 FQNEAQ (reference sequence). This CDR3 contains 13 residues. The V and J ends lost 6 bases and 1 base, in that order; junction bases with no gene match: 3. The CDR3 region has the DNA TGTGCCAGCAGACCGACAGGGTCCTACGAGCAGTACTTC. Protein sequence: CASRPTGSYEQYF.

V usage is TRBV29-1 and J usage is TRBJ1-4; D is possibly TRBD1 (6 bases). The germline CDR1 and CDR2 sequences are SQVTM and ANQGSEA. The CDR3 sequence is 14 residues long. Trimming left V 5 bases short and J 7 bases short, with 17 bases between. The CDR3 sequence: CSVSLGGAGEKLFF. CDR3 bases: TGCAGCGTTTCTCTTGGGGGGGCGGGTGAAAAACTGTTTTTT.

The V gene is TRBV27, the J gene TRBJ2-1, with TRBD2 matching over 13 bases. Germline CDR1 MNHEY, CDR2 SMNVEV (reference sequence). J was trimmed by 10 bases and V by 6 bases; bases with no gene match: 6. CDR3 size: 14 residues. CDR3 sequence: CASSKGLAGSEQFF. The CDR3 nucleotides are TGTGCCAGCAGCAAGGGACTAGCGGGATCGGAGCAGTTCTTC.

V and J are TRBV4-2 and TRBJ2-7, with D unclear. From germline, CDR1 is LGHNA and CDR2 YNFKEQ. The CDR3 runs 13 residues. Trimming pared 0 bases from V and 2 bases from J, leaving 5 bases between. Here the CDR3 DNA reads TGTGCCAGCAGCCAAGAGGGCGCCTACGAGCAGTACTTC. Its protein is CASSQEGAYEQYF.

The V call is TRBV7-9, the J call TRBJ2-7; D might be TRBD2 (7 bases). Germline V gene lookup returns CDR1 SEHNR and CDR2 FQNEAQ (reference sequence). This CDR3 has 17 amino acids. Trimming cost V 4 bases and J 3 bases, with 22 bases left between them. CDR3 sequence reads: CASSYPMGGPLHYEQYF. The CDR3 DNA reads as TGTGCCAGCAGCTACCCCATGGGGGGGCCCCTGCACTACGAGCAGTACTTC.

This chain connects TRBV27 to TRBJ2-7, with 8 bases that match TRBD2. In germline, CDR1 is MNHEY, CDR2 SMNVEV (reference sequence). The CDR3 is 15 amino acids. V shed 2 bases and J 2 bases; nucleotides not matched to a gene: 5. The CDR3 region is CASSLIGRAPYEQYF. The CDR3 bases are TGTGCCAGCAGTTTAATCGGGAGGGCACCCTACGAGCAGTACTTC.